The present TCR beta chain was sequenced within a study of T cell responses to AZD1222 COVID-19 vaccine (TCRdb year 2021). With respect to the entire study: A total of 233 trial participants underwent TCR sequencing, of whom about 210 received two doses of AZD1222 and around 25 received two doses of the MenACWY control vaccine. Trial participants were enrolled by age into 18-55, 56-69 and 70-plus year subgroups, with 148, 28 and 57 TCR-sequenced participants respectively. Here is what the overall study found, with its caveats: Because no day 14 peak-response samples were available, repertoires were characterized only after the peak T cell response. After two AZD1222 doses, spike-specific TCR breadth and depth were significantly higher than at day 0 and than in MenACWY recipients. In the small 56-69-year group, the increase in depth fell short of significance, most likely because of low power. Vaccine-associated CD4 TCRs spanned the whole spike protein, with dominant responses in regions 160-218 and 743-854. Only five or six AZD1222 recipients were SARS-CoV-2 seropositive at baseline, limiting conclusions about previously exposed vaccinees. Most participants were white British and females outnumbered males, and the authors suggested that clonal diversity may have been underestimated. Reportedly, almost half of the unique spike-specific TCRs recognized epitopes lying outside the regions that are mutated in the B.1.351 and B.1.1.7 variants.

Trimming removed 8 bases from V and 0 bases from J, leaving 10 bases between the germline ends. The CDR3 contains 13 residues, cysteine and phenylalanine counted. Only the CDR3 region is kept as DNA, spanning 39 bases read in frame from base 1. From a lookup of the germline V gene, CDR1 and CDR2 are KGHDR and SFDVKD. This specimen's time point label, per the study, means: about 28 days (+/-7) after the second vaccine dose. AZD1222 recipients whose second dose came at about 4 weeks and those whose second dose came at about 12 weeks were combined into one group, since spike-specific TCR depth and breadth did not differ between the two schedules. Vaccinee samples were obtained from the UK trials COV001 and COV002, which included a single-blind randomized controlled phase 2/3 trial of AZD1222 (ChAdOx1 nCoV-19) in healthy adults. For TCRbeta chain sequencing, PBMC samples were collected from trial participants at day 0 and at day 28 after the second dose.

The CDR3 regions of human TCRbeta chains were analyzed by immunosequencing. The original pipeline was this. TCRs in the repertoires were compared against a reference library of SARS-CoV-2-specific TCRs that had been generated with the MIRA antigen-specificity platform. Breadth was defined as the fraction of unique TCRs that were SARS-CoV-2-associated, and depth was defined as the fraction of total T cells that were SARS-CoV-2-associated. Each spike-specific TCR was assigned to its reactive spike region and to a CD4 or CD8 class using the MIRA data. Log10-transformed breadth and depth values were compared by one-way ANOVA with Sidak's multiple comparisons tests. Drawn from immuneACCESS, this table holds only the in-frame rearrangements with V and J called that TCRdb kept. Clones are partly lost; checked studies trace under half to an unresolved V gene and leave the rest unexplained. Clonal size and the V and J genes are those of that table, whereas D and trimming came from the DNA. The sample table contains 150,000 or so clones; only one count was recorded for about 90% of them. Of the sample, under 4% falls within the top ten clones.

About this clone: No cognate antigen has been identified for it. Base-call qualities are not available, and no considerably larger clone is one nucleotide away.

The rearranged segments are TRBV24-1 and TRBJ2-7, with TRBD1 tentatively as D gene (5 bases match). Sequencing was performed on peripheral blood, taken 28 days after the second AZD1222 dose. This clonotype was obtained from an adult who received the AZD1222 COVID-19 vaccine. DNA sequence: TGTGCCACCATGGACACCCTCTCCTACGAGCAGTACTTC. The encoded protein is CATMDTLSYEQYF.